Only one count was recorded for the clone carrying this TCR beta chain. Its antigen is undetermined. This specimen comes from a study of CD4 T cells in relation to SARS-CoV-2 and coronaviruses. Study-level background: Shared crossreactive spike epitopes were mapped to their HLA restriction.

Study-level findings and limits: Crossreactivity was assessed only for spike protein, not other viral proteins. Compared with monoreactive clones, crossreactive clones showed significantly weaker SARS-CoV-2 expansion.

This CDR3 is built from 16 residues. CDR1 is LGHDT, CDR2 YNNKEL, per germline (reference sequence). J lost 6 bases, V lost 4 bases, and 5 bases had no gene match. Unexposed donor CD4+ T cells date from about 2011-2019, before the COVID-19 pandemic. Isolation of CD4+ T cells took place after about 9 days in culture. Unexposed-donor CD4+ T cells were probed with SARS-CoV-2 S/N and four cold-coronavirus spikes, cells permitting. Only in-frame clones appear in the TCRdb table, and some are missing; sequencing was by immunoSEQ multiplex PCR. Of around 9,800 clones listed, 80% to 85% are singletons. The genes are TRBV3-1 (or the pseudogene TRBV3-2) and TRBJ2-2; 13 bases are shared with TRBD2. The TCR originated in a human donor in good health. Input material: CD4+ T cells from PBMCs, cultured in vitro. This chain's CDR3 is CASSPTSGRGAGELFF. The CDR3 bases are TGTGCCAGCAGCCCAACTAGCGGGAGGGGGGCCGGGGAGCTGTTTTTT.